This T cell receptor beta chain was recovered during a study of blood T cell repertoires in COVID-19. About the research overall: Researchers got acute and convalescent COVID-19 samples from the United States, Italy and Spain. PBMCs, B-cell-depleted T cells, or T cells provided the cDNA or gDNA that made up the material.

Using immunoSEQ multiplex PCR, the repertoire was profiled, and TCRdb retains in-frame clones only, with some absent. This sample has fewer than 250,000 clones, with about four fifths found just once. The CDR3 extends over 15 amino acids. Losses at the gene ends were 4 bases for V and 7 bases for J; bases not matched to a gene: 12. Germline V CDR1 and CDR2: SGHRS, YFSETQ. The study drew participants aged about 18 to 90 years from about two dozen US areas. Participants in the exposed group had met a COVID-19 case in the 2 weeks before joining the study. This TCR was recovered from a woman aged 40 to 50 who had been exposed to COVID-19. V and J are TRBV5-1 and TRBJ1-2, with 8 bases matching TRBD1. The sequencing sample was made of PBMCs or T cells enriched from blood (not recorded which). CDR3 coding DNA: TGCGCCAGCAGCGACGACGGACAGGGAGGTCGTGGCTACACCTTC. Protein sequence: CASSDDGQGGRGYTF.